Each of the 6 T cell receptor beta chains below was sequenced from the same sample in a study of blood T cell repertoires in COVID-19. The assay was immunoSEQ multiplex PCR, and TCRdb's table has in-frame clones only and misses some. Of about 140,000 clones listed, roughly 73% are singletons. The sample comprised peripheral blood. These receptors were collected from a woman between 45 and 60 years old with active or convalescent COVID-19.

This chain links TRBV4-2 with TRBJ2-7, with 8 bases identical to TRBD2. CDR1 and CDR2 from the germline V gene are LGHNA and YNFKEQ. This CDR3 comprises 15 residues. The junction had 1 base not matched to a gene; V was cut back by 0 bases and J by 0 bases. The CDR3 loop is CASSQELAGSYEQYF. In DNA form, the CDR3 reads TGTGCCAGCAGCCAAGAGCTAGCGGGCTCCTACGAGCAGTACTTC.

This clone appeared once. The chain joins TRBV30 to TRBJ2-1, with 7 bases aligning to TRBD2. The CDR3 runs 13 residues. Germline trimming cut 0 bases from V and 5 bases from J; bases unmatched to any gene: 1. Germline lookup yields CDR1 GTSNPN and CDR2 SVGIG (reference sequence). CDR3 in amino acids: CAWSVGLDNEQFF. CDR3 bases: TGTGCCTGGAGTGTCGGACTAGACAATGAGCAGTTCTTC.

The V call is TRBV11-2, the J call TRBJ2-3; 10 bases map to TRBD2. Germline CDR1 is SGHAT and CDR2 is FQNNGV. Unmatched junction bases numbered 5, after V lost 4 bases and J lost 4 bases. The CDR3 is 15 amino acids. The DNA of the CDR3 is TGTGCCAGCAGCTCAGAAGCGGGGGGGGCAGATACGCAGTATTTT. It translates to CASSSEAGGADTQYF.

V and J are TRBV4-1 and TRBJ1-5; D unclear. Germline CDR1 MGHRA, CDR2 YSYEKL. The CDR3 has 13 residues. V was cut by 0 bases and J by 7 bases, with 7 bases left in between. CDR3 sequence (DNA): TGCGCCAGCAGCCAAGATGGGGAGCAGCCCCAGCATTTT. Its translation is CASSQDGEQPQHF.

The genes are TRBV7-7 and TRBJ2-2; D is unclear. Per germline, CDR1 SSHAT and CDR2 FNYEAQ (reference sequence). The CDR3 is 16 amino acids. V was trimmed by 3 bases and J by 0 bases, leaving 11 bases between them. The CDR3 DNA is TGTGCCAGCAGCTTTTCAGCGTCGTCGAACACCGGGGAGCTGTTTTTT. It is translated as CASSFSASSNTGELFF.

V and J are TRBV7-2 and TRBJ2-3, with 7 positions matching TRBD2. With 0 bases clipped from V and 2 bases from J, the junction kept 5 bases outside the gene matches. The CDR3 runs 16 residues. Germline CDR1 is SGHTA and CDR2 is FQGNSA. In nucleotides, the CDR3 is TGTGCCAGCAGCTTAGCGCCTAGCGGAATCACAGATACGCAGTATTTT. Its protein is CASSLAPSGITDTQYF.